This is a list of T cell receptor beta chains from one sample in a study of T cell responses to AZD1222 COVID-19 vaccine. Sequencing was performed with immunoSEQ multiplex PCR; in TCRdb, only in-frame clones are kept and a portion is missing. The repertoire consists of under 150,000 clones, with 85% to 95% occurring once and the leading ten covering 1.5% to 2%. The starting material was peripheral blood, obtained on day 0 of AZD1222 vaccination. The receptors derive from an adult in good health. Both conserved end residues are part of each CDR3. D genes are given only for firm matches.

cdr3_nt cdr3_aa v_call d_call cdr3_length j_call
TGTGCCAGCCAGGACGGGCTCTATGGCTACACCTTC CASQDGLYGYTF TRBV25-1 - 12 TRBJ1-2
TGCAGTGCTAGTCGTTCGGGACAATTAGAGACCCAGTACTTC CSASRSGQLETQYF TRBV20-1 - 14 TRBJ2-5
TGTGCCAGCAGTTTCGGGGGGAGTACGCAGTATTTT CASSFGGSTQYF TRBV12-3/TRBV12-4 TRBD2 12 TRBJ2-3
TGTGCCTGGACTGAAAATCACAGGCTATCTAGCAATGGCTACACCTTC CAWTENHRLSSNGYTF TRBV30 - 16 TRBJ1-2
TGTGCCAGCTCACCCTCCATGAGCCAAGAGACCCAGTACTTC CASSPSMSQETQYF TRBV18 - 14 TRBJ2-5
TGTGCCAGCAGCTTGGACGTCAGCTCCTACGAGCAGTACTTC CASSLDVSSYEQYF TRBV5-5 - 14 TRBJ2-7
TGTGCCAGCTGCTCCGGCACAGATACGCAGTATTTT CASCSGTDTQYF TRBV28 - 12 TRBJ2-3
TGCGCCAGCAGCTTGGCCACACCCAGGAGAGAGACCCAGTACTTC CASSLATPRRETQYF TRBV5-1 - 15 TRBJ2-5
TGTGCTAGTGGTAGGGATTCCACTGAAGCTTTCTTT CASGRDSTEAFF TRBV12-5 - 12 TRBJ1-1
TGTGCCAGCAGCTTTTCCGGGGGGGTTTACGAGCAGTACTTC CASSFSGGVYEQYF TRBV7-8 TRBD2 14 TRBJ2-7
TGCGCCAGCAGCCCACTCAGGGACTCGCGGGGGGGTAGCACAGATACGCAGTATTTT CASSPLRDSRGGSTDTQYF TRBV4-3 TRBD2 19 TRBJ2-3